This TCR beta chain is from a study of cytomegalovirus exposure and HLA in healthy donors. The PCR was carried out with 60 Vbeta primers and 13 Jbeta primers. Assay: immunoSEQ multiplex PCR; the TCRdb copy retains only in-frame clones and omits some. The sample has 180,000 or so clones, 80% seen once. V lost 0 bases, J lost 6 bases, and 9 bases stayed unmatched. The germline gives CDR1 SGHAT, CDR2 FQNNGV. There are 17 residues in the CDR3. The J gene is TRBJ2-1, the V gene TRBV11-2; 9 bases line up with TRBD2. The receptor comes from a girl aged 10 to 17 in good health and CMV-seropositive. The sample comprised PBMCs. This CDR3 reads CASSLDFWREGGNEQFF. The CDR3 DNA reads TGTGCCAGCAGCTTAGATTTTTGGCGGGAGGGCGGCAATGAGCAGTTCTTC.